The 22 T cell receptor beta chains listed next were all sequenced from one sample in a study of blood T cell repertoires in COVID-19. Sequenced by immunoSEQ multiplex PCR; TCRdb stores in-frame clones only, minus some. The repertoire holds around 260,000 clones, with approximately 86% as singletons. The sequencing sample was made of peripheral blood. The receptors here all came from a human donor with COVID-19, enrolled during active disease. The donor label of this sample is uncertain.

The rearrangement links TRBV28 to TRBJ1-2; a possible D gene is TRBD1 (6 bases). This CDR3 region has 16 residues. Trimming took off 4 bases at V and 4 bases at J, with 19 bases between the two ends. Germline V gives CDR1 MDHEN, CDR2 SYDVKM. In nucleotides, the CDR3 is TGTGCCAGCAGTTCCGAAATCACAGGGCTCACCTATGGCTACACCTTC. Residues: CASSSEITGLTYGYTF.

In this sample, this clone turned up once. The rearrangement joins TRBV6-6 to TRBJ2-7; D may be TRBD1 (6 bases). CDR3 length: 14 residues. V was shortened by 4 bases and J by 1 base, with 11 bases between the two germline ends. The V gene's germline CDR1 is MNHNY and CDR2 SVGAGI (reference sequence). This CDR3 is CASSSPDRSYEQYF. The CDR3, as DNA: TGTGCCAGCAGTTCCCCTGACAGGTCCTACGAGCAGTACTTC.

This clone came up a few times. The chain carries TRBV18 and TRBJ1-1; 9 bases are shared with TRBD1. Germline V gene data show CDR1 as KGHSH and CDR2 as LQKENI. Trimming took 1 base from V and 11 from J; bases not matched to a gene: 5. The CDR3 spans 13 residues. CDR3 sequence (DNA): TGTGCCAGCTCACCACTACAGGGGGCGGATGCTTTCTTT. Protein: CASSPLQGADAFF.

This chain links TRBV4-1 with TRBJ2-3; TRBD2 matches 10 bases. V dropped 4 bases and J dropped 3; count of bases not matched to a gene: 7. CDR1 and CDR2 from the germline V gene are MGHRA and YSYEKL. The CDR3 loop spans 16 amino acids. CDR3 bases: TGCGCCAGCAGCCTCCTAGCGGGAGCCCCAACAGATACGCAGTATTTT. It translates to CASSLLAGAPTDTQYF.

The chain employs TRBV4-3 and TRBJ2-7; weak D call: TRBD1 (7 bases). The germline CDR1 and CDR2 sequences are LGHNA and YSLEER. CDR3 length: 15 amino acids. V gave up 4 bases and J gave up 3 bases, with 16 bases separating them. CDR3 sequence (DNA): TGCGCCAGCAGCCGGCGACTAGGGGGCGGCTACGAGCAGTACTTC. This translates into CASSRRLGGGYEQYF.

The V and J genes are TRBV19 and TRBJ2-7, with D perhaps TRBD2 (5 bases). The CDR3 covers 15 residues. Trimming took off 3 bases at V and 8 bases at J, with 20 bases between the two ends. The germline V gene encodes CDR1 LNHDA and CDR2 SQIVND (reference sequence). The CDR3 nucleotides are TGTGCCAGTAGTATCACCCCCGACGGGAATACACAGCAGTACTTC. It is translated as CASSITPDGNTQQYF.

The V gene is TRBV28, the J gene TRBJ1-2, with 7 bases aligning to TRBD1. Trimming at V came to 6 bases and at J to 4 bases, leaving 14 bases not matched to a gene. Germline values: CDR1 MDHEN, CDR2 SYDVKM. CDR3 size: 16 residues. The CDR3 here is CASSPPGTAQGYGYTF. The CDR3 bases are TGTGCCAGCAGCCCTCCCGGGACAGCGCAGGGCTATGGCTACACCTTC.

The V gene is TRBV19, the J gene TRBJ1-5, with 10 bases identical to TRBD1. CDR1 LNHDA and CDR2 SQIVND come from the germline V gene (reference sequence). This CDR3 has 16 amino acids. V dropped 7 bases and J dropped 7; count of bases not matched to a gene: 13. The CDR3 loop is CASNNQTGGAEQPQHF. The CDR3 nucleotides read TGTGCCAGTAATAACCAGACAGGGGGCGCAGAGCAGCCCCAGCATTTT.

V gene TRBV28 combines with J gene TRBJ1-2; no clear D. The CDR3 runs to 14 residues. V lost 6 bases to trimming and J lost 0 bases, with 11 bases between them. Per the germline V gene, CDR1 is MDHEN and CDR2 is SYDVKM. This CDR3 reads CASRLQPANYGYTF. CDR3 coding DNA: TGTGCCAGCAGGCTACAGCCAGCTAACTATGGCTACACCTTC.

The chain employs TRBV28 and TRBJ1-1, with D maybe TRBD1 (5 bases). Trimming cost V 2 bases and J 4 bases, with 17 bases left between them. The CDR3 has 16 residues. From germline, CDR1 is MDHEN and CDR2 SYDVKM. The CDR3 DNA reads TGTGCCAGCAGTTTAGGCCCGATGGGGGGTAGCACTGAAGCTTTCTTT. Its translation is CASSLGPMGGSTEAFF. The full variable domain, rest sourced from reference TRBV28 and TRBJ1-1, is DVKVTQSSRYLVKRTGEKVFLECVQDMDHENMFWYRQDPGLGLRLIYFSYDVKMKEKGDIPEGYSVSREKKERFSLILESASTNQTSMYLCASSLGPMGGSTEAFFGQGTRLTVV.

This clone was picked up a small number of times. This rearrangement joins TRBV11-2 to TRBJ1-2; D gene ambiguous. The CDR3 loop spans 14 amino acids. The V gene's germline CDR1 is SGHAT and CDR2 FQNNGV. V lost 7 bases to trimming and J lost 2 bases, with 14 bases between them. In nucleotides, the CDR3 is TGTGCCAGCACCCTATCGAGGGTCAACTATGGCTACACCTTC. This sequence encodes CASTLSRVNYGYTF.

This sequence joins TRBV7-9 and TRBJ2-1; 7 nucleotides agree with TRBD2. Germline-derived CDR1 and CDR2 are SEHNR and FQNEAQ (reference sequence). V shed 10 bases and J 3 bases; nucleotides not matched to a gene: 6. CDR3 length: 13 amino acids. The CDR3 here is CATRASGYNEQFF. The CDR3 nucleotides are TGTGCCACCCGGGCTAGCGGCTACAATGAGCAGTTCTTC.

Written as DNA, the CDR3 is TGCGCCAGCAGCTTGGGGCGGGAGGGCCCTAATGAGCAGTTCTTC. It codes for CASSLGREGPNEQFF. The J gene is TRBJ2-1, the V gene TRBV5-1; 9 bases are a match to TRBD2. Germline CDR1 and CDR2: SGHRS and YFSETQ. V lost 0 bases to trimming and J lost 7 bases; unmatched junction nucleotides: 5. The CDR3 loop spans 15 amino acids.

This chain joins TRBV28 and TRBJ2-7; weak D call: TRBD2 (6 bases). Germline V gene data show CDR1 as MDHEN and CDR2 as SYDVKM. V lost 6 bases and J lost 6, with 12 bases in between. The CDR3 totals 12 residues. CDR3 coding DNA: TGTGCCAGCAGCGGGAGAATCTCCGAGCAGTACTTC. Translation gives CASSGRISEQYF.

This sequence joins TRBV7-9 and TRBJ1-5; 7 positions agree with TRBD1. V shed 0 bases and J 15 bases; nucleotides not matched to a gene: 14. This CDR3 region has 15 residues. Looked up from germline, CDR1 is SEHNR and CDR2 is FQNEAQ (reference sequence). CDR3 residues: CASSLALSGDSLLHF. Written as DNA, the CDR3 is TGTGCCAGCAGCTTAGCGCTAAGTGGGGACAGTCTGTTGCATTTT.

This chain connects TRBV9 to TRBJ1-2; 9 bases fit TRBD1. This CDR3 is 14 amino acids long. V was clipped by 4 bases and J by 7 bases; unmatched bases: 8. Germline lookup yields CDR1 SGDLS and CDR2 YYNGEE. The chain's CDR3 is CASSPLTGGRGYTF. Written as DNA, the CDR3 is TGTGCCAGCAGCCCTCTCACAGGGGGCCGTGGCTACACCTTC.

The chain joins TRBV28 to TRBJ2-7; no reliable D call. V was clipped by 7 bases and J by 4 bases, with 17 bases between them. This CDR3 comprises 14 residues. The germline gives CDR1 MDHEN, CDR2 SYDVKM. The CDR3 DNA reads TGTGCCAGCACCCAACCAGGTGACGTGTACGAGCAGTACTTC. Translated: CASTQPGDVYEQYF.

This rearrangement joins TRBV30 to TRBJ2-7; D is perhaps TRBD1 (6 bases). Germline values: CDR1 GTSNPN, CDR2 SVGIG (reference sequence). CDR3 length: 14 amino acids. Trimming pared 1 base from V and 0 bases from J, leaving 10 bases between. The CDR3 nucleotides are TGTGCCTGGAGTGCAGACAGGTTCTCCTACGAGCAGTACTTC. Its protein is CAWSADRFSYEQYF. The variable domain in full, with the rest retrieved from reference TRBV30 and TRBJ2-7, is SQTIHQWPATLVQPVGSPLSLECTVEGTSNPNLYWYRQAAGRGLQLLFYSVGIGQISSEVPQNLSASRPQDRQFILSSKKLLLSDSGFYLCAWSADRFSYEQYFGPGTRLTVT.

This sequence joins TRBV30 and TRBJ1-1, with D unresolved. This CDR3 contains 13 residues. Germline V gene lookup returns CDR1 GTSNPN and CDR2 SVGIG (reference sequence). The CDR3 region is CAQDDGRNTEAFF. The CDR3, as DNA: TGTGCACAAGACGACGGGAGGAACACTGAAGCTTTCTTT.

V and J are TRBV5-4 and TRBJ2-3; maybe TRBD2 (6 bases). V dropped 4 bases and J dropped 1 base, with 13 bases sitting between them. The CDR3 totals 15 residues. CDR1 SGHNT and CDR2 YYREEE come from the germline V gene (reference sequence). The CDR3 reads CASSPGWGGTDTQYF. CDR3 in DNA: TGTGCCAGCAGCCCCGGGTGGGGGGGCACAGATACGCAGTATTTT. Based on the CDR3 plus reference TRBV5-4 and TRBJ2-3, the full variable domain is ETGVTQSPTHLIKTRGQQVTLRCSSQSGHNTVSWYQQALGQGPQFIFQYYREEENGRGNFPPRFSGLQFPNYSSELNVNALELDDSALYLCASSPGWGGTDTQYFGPGTRLTVL.

The chain employs TRBV25-1 and TRBJ1-2; unclear D gene. The V end lost 3 bases, the J end lost 2 bases, and 13 bases lay between the germline ends. The V gene's germline CDR1 is MGHDK and CDR2 SYGVNS. The CDR3 runs to 15 residues. Here the CDR3 reads CASSEASGVNYGYTF. The CDR3 nucleotides are TGTGCCAGCAGTGAGGCCTCCGGGGTAAACTATGGCTACACCTTC.

The chain is built from TRBV6-5 and TRBJ1-1, with 7 bases identical to TRBD1. The junction had 7 bases not matched to a gene; V was cut back by 6 bases and J by 6 bases. Germline lookup yields CDR1 MNHEY and CDR2 SVGAGI. The length of the CDR3 is 13 residues. For the CDR3, the DNA is TGTGCCAGCAGGTCAGCCGGGACAGCTGAAGCTTTCTTT. It codes for CASRSAGTAEAFF.